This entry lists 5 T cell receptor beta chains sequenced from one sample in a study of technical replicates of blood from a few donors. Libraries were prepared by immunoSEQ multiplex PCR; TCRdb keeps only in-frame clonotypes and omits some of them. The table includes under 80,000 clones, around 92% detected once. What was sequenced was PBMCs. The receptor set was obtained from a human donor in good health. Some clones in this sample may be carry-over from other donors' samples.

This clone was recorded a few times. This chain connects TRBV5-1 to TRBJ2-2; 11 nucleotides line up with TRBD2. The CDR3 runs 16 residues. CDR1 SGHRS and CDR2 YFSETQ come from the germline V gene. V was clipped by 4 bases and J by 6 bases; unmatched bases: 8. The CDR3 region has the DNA TGCGCCAGCAGCCAGGGGCTAGCGGGAGGATCCGGGGAGCTGTTTTTT. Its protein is CASSQGLAGGSGELFF.

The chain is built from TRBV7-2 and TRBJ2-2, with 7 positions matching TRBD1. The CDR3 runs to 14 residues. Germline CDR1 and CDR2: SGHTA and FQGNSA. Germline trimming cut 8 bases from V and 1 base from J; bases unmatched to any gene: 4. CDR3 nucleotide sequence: TGTGCCAGCCGGGGACAGTTGAACACCGGGGAGCTGTTTTTT. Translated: CASRGQLNTGELFF.

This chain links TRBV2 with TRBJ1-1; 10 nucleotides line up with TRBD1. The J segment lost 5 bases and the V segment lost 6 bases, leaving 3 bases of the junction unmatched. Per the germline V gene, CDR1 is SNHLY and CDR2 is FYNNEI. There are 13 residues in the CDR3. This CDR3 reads CASRGQGMTEAFF. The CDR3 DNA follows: TGTGCCAGCAGGGGACAGGGGATGACTGAAGCTTTCTTT. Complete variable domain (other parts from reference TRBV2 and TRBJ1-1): EPEVTQTPSHQVTQMGQEVILRCVPISNHLYFYWYRQILGQKVEFLVSFYNNEISEKSEIFDDQFSVERPDGSNFTLKIRSTKLEDSAMYFCASRGQGMTEAFFGQGTRLTVV.

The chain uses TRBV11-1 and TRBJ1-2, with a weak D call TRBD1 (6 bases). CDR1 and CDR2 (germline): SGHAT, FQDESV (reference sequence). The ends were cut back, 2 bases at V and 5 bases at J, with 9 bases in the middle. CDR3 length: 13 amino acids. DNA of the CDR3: TGTGCCAGCAGCTTAAGACAGGAATATGGCTACACCTTC. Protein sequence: CASSLRQEYGYTF.

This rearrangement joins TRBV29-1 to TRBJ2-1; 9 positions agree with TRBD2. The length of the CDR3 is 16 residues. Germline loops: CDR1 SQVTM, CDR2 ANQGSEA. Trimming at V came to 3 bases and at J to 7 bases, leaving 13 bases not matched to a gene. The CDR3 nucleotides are TGCAGCGTTGAGATTGATGAGCTAGCGGGAAGGAATGAGCAGTTCTTC. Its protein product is CSVEIDELAGRNEQFF.